This T cell receptor (beta chain) was retrieved from a study of T cell repertoires in cytomegalovirus infection. Study details: A matching HLA type, together with CMV infection, was signaled by public TCR beta signatures.

Findings of the study overall: Clonotype analysis showed dominance of the ex vivo response by HLA-C-restricted CMV-specific TCR beta clonotypes.

V shed 5 bases and J shed 0 bases, with 16 bases lying between them. The CDR3 covers 16 residues. CDR1 and CDR2 from the germline V gene are MNHEY and SVGAGI. TCRdb called the reads again in MiXCR, with one record for every CDR3 protein. The repertoire consists of around 530,000 distinct CDR3 sequences, with 26% occurring once and the leading ten covering around 14%. This clonotype was seen more than once but under ten times. Its antigen is not identified. Material: PBMCs. The origin of this receptor is a human donor in good health (CMV status not recorded). Some clones in this sample may be carry-over from other donors' samples. The chain is built from TRBV6-5 and TRBJ1-2; TRBD1 is a possible D gene (5 bases). The CDR3 DNA sequence: TGTGCCAGCAGTCACGGGGCCAGCCTAACTAACTATGGCTACACCTTC. Translation: CASSHGASLTNYGYTF.